The present T cell receptor beta chain was sequenced within a study of T cell responses to AZD1222 COVID-19 vaccine. Study-level findings and limits: Donors, mostly white British, included more females; clonal diversity was possibly underestimated. The repertoires were collected only after the peak T cell response.

Sequenced by immunoSEQ multiplex PCR; TCRdb stores in-frame clones only, minus some. The sample contains about 140,000 clones, approximately 93% of which appear only once. About this clone: No antigen is known for it.

Germline lookup yields CDR1 SGHKS and CDR2 YYEKEE (reference sequence). The CDR3 sequence is 13 residues long. Losses at the gene ends were 7 bases for V and 2 bases for J; bases not matched to a gene: 4. This specimen was peripheral blood, taken on day 0 of MenACWY control vaccination. The genes are TRBV5-5 and TRBJ2-7; TRBD2 aligns across 9 bases. The TCR was taken from an adult in good health. This CDR3 is CASAGGIPYEQYF. The CDR3 nucleotides read TGTGCCAGCGCGGGGGGGATTCCCTACGAGCAGTACTTC.